This T cell receptor (beta chain) stems from a study of STAT5B mutations in CD4+ large granular lymphocyte leukemia. Findings of the study overall: Top patient clones used TRBV06 genes more often: 8/27 versus 2/35 in controls.

Per the original methods: Clonotypes above 5% were considered putative leukemic clones, totaling a few dozen. Profiled with immunoSEQ multiplex PCR; TCRdb holds only in-frame clones, not every one. D and trimming come from the DNA, and the V and J calls and clone size come from that table. The profile shows thousands of clones, 74% of them singletons. Notes on this clone: Its antigen remains unknown.

Germline values: CDR1 SGHVS, CDR2 FQNEAQ. Trimming cost V 5 bases and J 4 bases, with 15 bases left between them. This CDR3 contains 15 residues. The chain recombines TRBV7-8 with TRBJ1-3; D might be TRBD1 (5 bases). The source material was PBMCs. This TCR was recovered from a woman in her 70s with CD4+ T-cell large granular lymphocyte leukemia. CDR3 sequence reads: CASSPQVGAGNTIYF. In nucleotides, the CDR3 is TGTGCCAGCAGCCCCCAGGTCGGGGCCGGAAACACCATATATTTT.